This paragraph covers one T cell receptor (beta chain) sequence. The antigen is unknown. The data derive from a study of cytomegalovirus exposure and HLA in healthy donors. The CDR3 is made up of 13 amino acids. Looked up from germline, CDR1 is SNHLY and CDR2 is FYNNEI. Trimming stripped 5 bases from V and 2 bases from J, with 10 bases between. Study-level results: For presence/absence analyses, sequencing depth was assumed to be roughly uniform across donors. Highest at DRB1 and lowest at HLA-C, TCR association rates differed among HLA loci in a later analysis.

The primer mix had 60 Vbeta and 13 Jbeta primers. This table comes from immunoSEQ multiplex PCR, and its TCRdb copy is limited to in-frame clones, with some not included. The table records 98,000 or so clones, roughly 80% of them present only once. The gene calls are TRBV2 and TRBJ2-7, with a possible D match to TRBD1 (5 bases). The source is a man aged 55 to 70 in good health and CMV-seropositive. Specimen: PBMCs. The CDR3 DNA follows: TGTGCCAGCAGTAAGGACACCGCCTACGAGCAGTACTTC. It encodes CASSKDTAYEQYF.